The 16 T cell receptor beta chains in this list originate from one sample, sequenced in a study of cytomegalovirus exposure and HLA in healthy donors. Use of 60 Vbeta and 13 Jbeta primers characterized the PCR. The method was immunoSEQ multiplex PCR; TCRdb's version includes in-frame clones alone and lacks a portion of them. Of roughly 150,000 clones in the sample, 70% to 85% were seen once. The sample consisted of PBMCs. These receptors were collected from a man in his fifties in good health and CMV-seropositive.

This clone was detected a few times. J is TRBJ1-3 and V is TRBV9; D unresolved. Germline CDR1 reads SGDLS; CDR2 reads YYNGEE. The CDR3 is 14 residues long. Between the trimmed V and J ends, which lost 0 bases and 4 bases, there was a span of 8 bases. This chain's CDR3 is CASSVVPEGNTIYF. In DNA form, the CDR3 reads TGTGCCAGCAGCGTAGTTCCAGAAGGAAACACCATATATTTT.

This clone was counted a few times. This chain connects TRBV9 to TRBJ1-4; 9 positions agree with TRBD1. This CDR3 has 15 amino acids. Losses at the gene ends were 4 bases for V and 7 bases for J; bases not matched to a gene: 8. The germline V gene has CDR1 SGDLS and CDR2 YYNGEE. The CDR3 sequence: CASSPQGAGVEKLFF. The CDR3 DNA follows: TGTGCCAGCAGCCCACAGGGGGCTGGGGTTGAAAAACTGTTTTTT.

Only one count was recorded for this clone. This chain links TRBV5-1 with TRBJ1-1, with D possibly matching TRBD1 (6 bases). This CDR3 is 15 amino acids long. The germline CDR1 and CDR2 sequences are SGHRS and YFSETQ. V lost 0 bases and J 4 bases, leaving 13 bases between the germline ends. CDR3 nucleotide sequence: TGCGCCAGCAGCTTGGCCCAGACAGGCACCACTGAAGCTTTCTTT. Translating it yields CASSLAQTGTTEAFF.

This clone was recorded only once. This sequence joins TRBV11-2 and TRBJ2-5; TRBD2 matches at 7 bases. CDR3 length equals 14 residues. Trimming removed 5 bases from V and 5 bases from J; junction bases left unmatched: 8. The germline gives CDR1 SGHAT, CDR2 FQNNGV. The CDR3 nucleotides are TGTGCCAGCAGCCCAGGGAGGGGTGGCGAGACCCAGTACTTC. Translation: CASSPGRGGETQYF. The complete variable domain, with remaining parts taken from reference TRBV11-2 and TRBJ2-5, reads EAGVAQSPRYKIIEKRQSVAFWCNPISGHATLYWYQQILGQGPKLLIQFQNNGVVDDSQLPKDRFSAERLKGVDSTLKIQPAKLEDSAVYLCASSPGRGGETQYFGPGTRLLVL.

V usage is TRBV27 and J usage is TRBJ2-5; 10 nucleotides line up with TRBD2. Unmatched junction bases numbered 7, after V lost 3 bases and J lost 3 bases. Germline CDR1 is MNHEY and CDR2 is SMNVEV (reference sequence). This CDR3 spans 16 amino acids. CDR3 residues: CASSFSPSGGKETQYF. The DNA for the CDR3 is TGTGCCAGCAGTTTTTCCCCTAGCGGGGGAAAAGAGACCCAGTACTTC.

As to this clone: Other DNA sequences from this sample encode an identical CDR3 as well. The V call is TRBV7-2, the J call TRBJ1-2, with TRBD1 as a possible D gene (5 bases). The CDR3 has 13 amino acids. The germline V gene encodes CDR1 SGHTA and CDR2 FQGNSA. V lost 5 bases and J lost 2, with 9 bases in between. The DNA for the CDR3 is TGTGCCAGCAGCCCCGACAGAAACTATGGCTACACCTTC. Its translation: CASSPDRNYGYTF.

The chain employs TRBV7-2 and TRBJ2-5, with TRBD1 identical over 8 bases. Looked up from germline, CDR1 is SGHTA and CDR2 is FQGNSA. V dropped 5 bases and J dropped 4; count of bases not matched to a gene: 9. The CDR3 is 15 amino acids. The CDR3 DNA follows: TGTGCCAGCAGCCAGAGCAGGGGGCGCGCAGAGACCCAGTACTTC. Translated: CASSQSRGRAETQYF.

The V call is TRBV15, the J call TRBJ1-1; possibly TRBD1 for D (6 bases). Trimming left V 1 base short and J 5 bases short, with 11 bases between. Germline V gene sequence: CDR1 LNHNV, CDR2 YYDKDF (reference sequence). The CDR3 is 14 residues long. CDR3: CATSRGGRRTEAFF. In nucleotides, the CDR3 is TGTGCCACCAGCAGAGGGGGGCGGAGGACTGAAGCTTTCTTT.

This clone is a singleton in its sample. The chain employs TRBV7-9 and TRBJ2-1; 12 bases match TRBD2. The CDR3 consists of 15 residues. The V segment lost 4 bases and the J segment 5 bases; nucleotides outside the gene matches: 3. From germline, CDR1 is SEHNR and CDR2 FQNEAQ (reference sequence). CDR3 nucleotide sequence: TGTGCCAGCAGCTCCGGACTAGCGGGAAACAATGAGCAGTTCTTC. This codes for CASSSGLAGNNEQFF.

The chain carries TRBV7-3 and TRBJ2-7; 8 bases are a match to TRBD2. V was pared by 3 bases and J by 2 bases, with 9 bases of the junction left unmatched. The CDR3 extends over 16 amino acids. Germline V gives CDR1 SGHTA, CDR2 FQGTGA. This CDR3 reads CASSLGPRGAAYEQYF. DNA of the CDR3: TGTGCCAGCAGCTTGGGGCCGCGGGGGGCCGCCTACGAGCAGTACTTC.

The V call is TRBV28, the J call TRBJ2-3, with a tentative D call TRBD1 (6 bases). The germline V gene encodes CDR1 MDHEN and CDR2 SYDVKM. Trimming removed 5 bases from V and 4 bases from J, with 16 bases in between. The CDR3 extends over 15 amino acids. CDR3 region: CASSEQGIQSDTQYF. CDR3 nucleotides: TGTGCCAGCAGTGAACAGGGAATTCAGTCAGATACGCAGTATTTT.

The gene calls are TRBV7-3 and TRBJ2-7, with TRBD1 matching over 7 bases. The CDR3 runs to 14 residues. After removal of 5 bases from V and 3 bases from J, the junction contained 7 bases not matched to a gene. Per germline, CDR1 SGHTA and CDR2 FQGTGA. The CDR3 bases are TGTGCCAGCAGCCCCCAGGACAGGCTCTACGAGCAGTACTTC. It codes for CASSPQDRLYEQYF.

The chain has TRBV7-2 and TRBJ1-3; D remains unclear. CDR1 and CDR2 from the germline V gene are SGHTA and FQGNSA. V lost 6 bases, J lost 0 bases, and 12 bases lay in between. The CDR3 is 15 amino acids. DNA for the CDR3: TGTGCCAGCAGGGGTACAGTGAACTCTGGAAACACCATATATTTT. Translating gives CASRGTVNSGNTIYF.

This sequence joins TRBV5-1 and TRBJ1-2; the D gene is possibly TRBD1 (5 bases). This CDR3 region has 15 residues. Germline lookup yields CDR1 SGHRS and CDR2 YFSETQ. The V end lost 0 bases, the J end lost 7 bases, and 16 bases lay between the germline ends. The CDR3 DNA follows: TGCGCCAGCAGCTTGGACCCACAGGCCCTCGTTGGCTACACCTTC. Amino acids: CASSLDPQALVGYTF.

The count of this clone is one. This chain uses TRBV18 with TRBJ1-1; D is possibly TRBD1 (5 bases). Germline-derived CDR1 and CDR2 are KGHSH and LQKENI. With 1 base removed from V and 7 bases from J, the gap between germline ends came to 13 bases. The CDR3 is 14 amino acids. The CDR3 DNA follows: TGTGCCAGCTCACCACGGCAGGGCAACCTTGAAGCTTTCTTT. It encodes CASSPRQGNLEAFF.

This sequence joins TRBV27 and TRBJ1-2; no reliable D call. Germline assignment: CDR1 MNHEY and CDR2 SMNVEV (reference sequence). Trimming took off 7 bases at V and 5 bases at J, with 14 bases between the two ends. The CDR3 spans 13 residues. CDR3 residues: CASTPRPTYGYTF. Here the CDR3 DNA reads TGTGCCAGCACCCCGAGGCCGACGTATGGCTACACCTTC.